The 29 T cell receptor beta chains presented below share a single source sample, sequenced in a study of blood T cell repertoires in COVID-19. Clones were read by immunoSEQ multiplex PCR, and TCRdb kept only the in-frame ones, dropping some. The table includes 350,000 to 450,000 clones, 70% to 90% detected once. What was sequenced was peripheral blood. Receptors originate from a human donor in a cohort sampled during active COVID-19.

The chain joins TRBV28 to TRBJ1-2; no definite D call. Between the trimmed V and J ends, which lost 4 bases and 8 bases, there was a span of 8 bases. CDR1 is MDHEN, CDR2 SYDVKM, per germline. This CDR3 region has 11 residues. As DNA, the CDR3 is TGTGCCAGCAGTTCAGTCTGGGGCTACACCTTC. It yields the protein CASSSVWGYTF.

The rearrangement joins TRBV9 to TRBJ2-2; 9 bases are shared with TRBD2. V was pared by 1 base and J by 3 bases, with 7 bases of the junction left unmatched. CDR1 is SGDLS and CDR2 is YYNGEE in the germline V gene. The CDR3 is made up of 17 amino acids. For the CDR3, the DNA is TGTGCCAGCAGCGTATTGCTAGCGGGGCGCCACACCGGGGAGCTGTTTTTT. The encoded protein is CASSVLLAGRHTGELFF.

V is TRBV6-1 and J is TRBJ2-2, with 10 bases aligning to TRBD2. Losses at the gene ends were 2 bases for V and 5 bases for J; bases not matched to a gene: 5. The CDR3 loop spans 16 amino acids. Germline lookup yields CDR1 MNHNS and CDR2 SASEGT. CDR3 in DNA: TGTGCCAGCAGTGAACCTAGCGGGAGAGGTACCGGGGAGCTGTTTTTT. Protein product: CASSEPSGRGTGELFF.

This rearrangement joins TRBV4-1 to TRBJ2-6; weak D call: TRBD2 (5 bases). Germline CDR1 reads MGHRA; CDR2 reads YSYEKL. CDR3 size: 16 residues. Trimming cost V 4 bases and J 1 base, with 11 bases left between them. CDR3 protein: CASSPNRGSGANVLTF. CDR3 sequence (DNA): TGCGCCAGCAGCCCTAACCGCGGGTCTGGGGCCAACGTCCTGACTTTC.

The chain joins TRBV5-8 to TRBJ1-5; TRBD1 is a possible D gene (6 bases). This CDR3 contains 14 residues. In germline, CDR1 is SGHTS, CDR2 YDEGEE. Trimming pared 2 bases from V and 6 bases from J, leaving 12 bases between. The CDR3 coding sequence is TGTGCCAGCAGCTTTTCAGGGGATAGTCAGCCCCAGCATTTT. As protein: CASSFSGDSQPQHF.

The V and J genes are TRBV6-2 or TRBV6-3 and TRBJ1-5; no reliable D call. The CDR3 is 16 residues long. CDR1 and CDR2 (germline): MNHEY, SVGEGT. The germline V and J ends were trimmed by 0 bases and 4 bases, with 13 bases remaining between them. CDR3 residues: CASSYSTGLGNQPQHF. The CDR3, as DNA: TGTGCCAGCAGTTACTCGACGGGGTTGGGTAATCAGCCCCAGCATTTT.

The chain uses TRBV5-6 and TRBJ2-1; D gene ambiguous. Germline V gene sequence: CDR1 SGHDT, CDR2 YYEEEE. This CDR3 region has 18 residues. Trimming shortened V by 0 bases and J by 5 bases, and 21 bases separated the two germline ends. Here the CDR3 DNA reads TGTGCCAGCAGCTTGGACCCCCTACAGTTAATTTGGGACAATGAGCAGTTCTTC. Its protein is CASSLDPLQLIWDNEQFF.

The chain joins TRBV27 to TRBJ2-1, with 11 bases fitting TRBD2. Looked up from germline, CDR1 is MNHEY and CDR2 is SMNVEV (reference sequence). Germline trimming cut 3 bases from V and 10 bases from J; bases unmatched to any gene: 8. This CDR3 region has 15 residues. This chain's CDR3 is CASSFLAGGPLEQFF. The CDR3 nucleotides read TGTGCCAGCAGTTTTCTAGCGGGGGGACCCTTAGAGCAGTTCTTC.

The chain has TRBV5-5 and TRBJ2-2; D may be TRBD1 (6 bases). The CDR3 runs 14 residues. V lost 4 bases to trimming and J lost 4 bases, with 11 bases between them. Germline CDR1 SGHKS, CDR2 YYEKEE (reference sequence). Here the CDR3 reads CASSQTGSTGELFF. As DNA, the CDR3 is TGTGCCAGCAGCCAGACAGGATCCACCGGGGAGCTGTTTTTT.

The rearrangement uses TRBV3-1 (or the pseudogene TRBV3-2) and TRBJ1-5; TRBD1 aligns across 9 bases. J was trimmed by 7 bases and V by 1 base; bases with no gene match: 8. Germline loops: CDR1 LGHDT, CDR2 YNNKEL (reference sequence). The CDR3 totals 16 residues. As DNA, the CDR3 is TGTGCCAGCAGCCAAGGGCCGGGACAGGGTCGACAGCCCCAGCATTTT. It specifies CASSQGPGQGRQPQHF.

This rearrangement joins TRBV19 to TRBJ2-2; 7 bases are a match to TRBD1. V shed 6 bases and J 5 bases; nucleotides not matched to a gene: 9. The CDR3 loop spans 15 amino acids. Per the germline V gene, CDR1 is LNHDA and CDR2 is SQIVND (reference sequence). CDR3 nucleotide sequence: TGTGCCAGTAGGGAGTGGGGACAGTCAACCGGGGAGCTGTTTTTT. This encodes CASREWGQSTGELFF.

The chain combines TRBV18 with TRBJ1-3, with a weak D call TRBD1 (6 bases). The germline V gene encodes CDR1 KGHSH and CDR2 LQKENI. Trimming left V 5 bases short and J 0 bases short, with 20 bases between. This CDR3 spans 18 amino acids. In DNA, the CDR3 is TGTGCCAGCTCATCAAGGGTCTCGGACAGCCTCTCTGGAAACACCATATATTTT. It yields the protein CASSSRVSDSLSGNTIYF.

The V gene is TRBV19, the J gene TRBJ1-2; maybe TRBD1 (5 bases). V lost 5 bases, J lost 6 bases, and 19 bases lay in between. Looked up from germline, CDR1 is LNHDA and CDR2 is SQIVND (reference sequence). The CDR3 is made up of 15 amino acids. DNA for the CDR3: TGTGCCAGTAGTTCTCTGGCCGGCAGGGCTCATGGCTACACCTTC. Translation: CASSSLAGRAHGYTF. Looking up the rest from reference TRBV19 and TRBJ1-2 gives the full variable domain: DGGITQSPKYLFRKEGQNVTLSCEQNLNHDAMYWYRQDPGQGLRLIYYSQIVNDFQKGDIAEGYSVSREKKESFPLTVTSAQKNPTAFYLCASSSLAGRAHGYTFGSGTRLTVV.

The chain links TRBV7-2 to TRBJ2-5, with D maybe TRBD2 (6 bases). V was cut by 1 base and J by 2 bases, with 11 bases left in between. This CDR3 comprises 15 residues. Per germline, CDR1 SGHTA and CDR2 FQGNSA. CDR3 in amino acids: CASSLDSGTQETQYF. In DNA form, the CDR3 reads TGTGCCAGCAGCTTAGACTCAGGGACTCAAGAGACCCAGTACTTC.

The gene calls are TRBV9 and TRBJ2-1, with 9 bases matching TRBD2. V shed 0 bases, J shed 10 bases, and the junction held 5 bases outside the gene matches. Germline values: CDR1 SGDLS, CDR2 YYNGEE. CDR3 size: 14 residues. DNA for the CDR3: TGTGCCAGCAGCGTAGAACGGACTAGCGTCGAGCAGTTCTTC. Amino acids: CASSVERTSVEQFF. Variable domain in full (rest from reference TRBV9 and TRBJ2-1): DSGVTQTPKHLITATGQRVTLRCSPRSGDLSVYWYQQSLDQGLQFLIQYYNGEERAKGNILERFSAQQFPDLHSELNLSSLELGDSALYFCASSVERTSVEQFFGPGTRLTVL.

The chain joins TRBV10-1 to TRBJ1-2; weak D call: TRBD1 (6 bases). The CDR3 extends over 13 amino acids. The germline V gene encodes CDR1 WNHNN and CDR2 SYGVQD (reference sequence). Trimming removed 8 bases from V and 7 bases from J, with 17 bases in between. CDR3 in DNA: TGCGCCAGCCGACTGCGGGGGCTCCGTGGCTACACCTTC. The encoded protein is CASRLRGLRGYTF.

The rearrangement uses TRBV25-1 and TRBJ1-4, with D possibly TRBD1 on 5 matching bases. The CDR3 totals 14 residues. V was shortened by 2 bases and J by 5 bases, with 9 bases between the two germline ends. Germline loops: CDR1 MGHDK, CDR2 SYGVNS. CDR3 sequence (DNA): TGTGCCAGCAGTGAAGCTGCAGGGAATGAAAAACTGTTTTTT. It specifies CASSEAAGNEKLFF.

The CDR3 is CASSQGRSYEQYF. The CDR3 DNA reads as TGTGCCAGCAGCCAGGGGCGCAGCTACGAGCAGTACTTC. The chain recombines TRBV27 with TRBJ2-7; possible D gene TRBD1, 6 bases. Trimming took 6 bases from V and 3 from J, leaving 12 bases between them. The length of the CDR3 is 13 residues. CDR1 MNHEY and CDR2 SMNVEV come from the germline V gene (reference sequence).

The V gene is TRBV5-1, the J gene TRBJ1-6; no clear D gene. This CDR3 comprises 14 residues. CDR1 and CDR2 from the germline V gene are SGHRS and YFSETQ. Trimming stripped 0 bases from V and 9 bases from J, with 10 bases between. The CDR3 is CASSLEVPGSPLHF. DNA of the CDR3: TGCGCCAGCAGCTTGGAGGTCCCGGGTTCACCCCTCCACTTT.

The V gene is TRBV7-2, the J gene TRBJ1-1; D gene ambiguous. CDR3 length equals 13 residues. The germline V and J ends were trimmed by 2 bases and 5 bases, with 9 bases remaining between them. Germline V CDR1 and CDR2: SGHTA, FQGNSA. CDR3: CASSLRRATEAFF. For the CDR3, the DNA is TGTGCCAGCAGCTTAAGGAGGGCTACTGAAGCTTTCTTT.

The V call is TRBV7-3, the J call TRBJ2-3, with D possibly TRBD1 on 6 matching bases. V lost 6 bases and J 9 bases, leaving 16 bases between the germline ends. CDR1 is SGHTA and CDR2 is FQGTGA in the germline V gene. This CDR3 is 13 amino acids long. In nucleotides, the CDR3 is TGTGCCAGCAGTCAAAACAGGGATAGGACGCAGTATTTT. Protein: CASSQNRDRTQYF.

The chain couples TRBV5-1 to TRBJ1-6, with 8 positions matching TRBD1. The germline CDR1 and CDR2 sequences are SGHRS and YFSETQ. This CDR3 spans 17 amino acids. After removal of 3 bases from V and 7 bases from J, the junction contained 12 bases not matched to a gene. This CDR3 is CASSSGQGWVRNSPLHF. In DNA, the CDR3 is TGCGCCAGCAGCTCAGGACAGGGTTGGGTTCGGAATTCACCCCTCCACTTT.

The chain couples TRBV3-1 (or the pseudogene TRBV3-2) to TRBJ1-2; D gene unclear. CDR1 and CDR2 (germline): LGHDT, YNNKEL (reference sequence). V shed 3 bases and J shed 2 bases, with 10 bases lying between them. The CDR3 runs to 14 residues. The CDR3 spells CASSHSSSNYGYTF. The CDR3 DNA is TGTGCCAGCAGCCACTCTAGTTCCAACTATGGCTACACCTTC.

This chain uses TRBV7-3 with TRBJ1-2; tentative D call: TRBD1 (6 bases). This CDR3 is built from 14 residues. Germline CDR1 reads SGHTA; CDR2 reads FQGTGA. V was shortened by 4 bases and J by 8 bases, with 17 bases between the two germline ends. CDR3 sequence: CASSSSGQSGGYTF. The CDR3 DNA reads TGTGCCAGCAGCTCTTCAGGACAGTCGGGGGGCTACACCTTC.

For the CDR3, the DNA is TGTGCCACCCATCACAGGACCGGTGGTGGCTACACCTTC. Translated: CATHHRTGGGYTF. The genes are TRBV24-1 and TRBJ1-2; D might be TRBD1 (5 bases). Trimming stripped 9 bases from V and 7 bases from J, with 17 bases between. Per the germline V gene, CDR1 is KGHDR and CDR2 is SFDVKD. The CDR3 runs to 13 residues.

The chain links TRBV6-5 to TRBJ2-7, with D tentatively TRBD2 (5 bases). CDR1 is MNHEY, CDR2 SVGAGI, per germline. V dropped 6 bases and J dropped 4 bases, with 19 bases sitting between them. The CDR3 totals 15 residues. In DNA, the CDR3 is TGTGCCAGCAGGCCGATTCACGGGGTTCGGTACGAGCAGTACTTC. It is translated as CASRPIHGVRYEQYF.

This clone has only one observation. The chain joins TRBV14 to TRBJ2-3; 7 bases are a match to TRBD1. CDR1 is SGHDN and CDR2 is FVKESK in the germline V gene. J was trimmed by 5 bases and V by 4 bases; bases with no gene match: 3. CDR3 length: 13 residues. The CDR3 DNA reads TGTGCCAGCAGCCTAGACAGGGAAGATACGCAGTATTTT. It is translated as CASSLDREDTQYF.

This clone appeared a few times. CDR3 region: CASSRTGINEKLFF. The CDR3 nucleotides are TGCGCCAGCAGCCGGACAGGGATTAATGAAAAACTGTTTTTT. J is TRBJ1-4 and V is TRBV4-1; 8 bases match TRBD1. J was trimmed by 4 bases and V by 4 bases; bases with no gene match: 2. CDR3 length equals 14 residues. Germline V gives CDR1 MGHRA, CDR2 YSYEKL.

The chain joins TRBV11-3 to TRBJ2-3; a weak D match, TRBD2 (6 bases). Trimming took off 5 bases at V and 2 bases at J, with 11 bases between the two ends. Germline V gives CDR1 SGHNT, CDR2 YENEEA. The CDR3 spans 14 residues. CDR3 amino acids: CASSEGGPTDTQYF. CDR3 sequence (DNA): TGTGCCAGCAGCGAAGGAGGGCCCACAGATACGCAGTATTTT.